These 26 T cell receptor beta chains originate from one sample sequenced in a study of T cell responses to AZD1222 COVID-19 vaccine. The data were produced by immunoSEQ multiplex PCR, yet TCRdb's version contains in-frame clones alone and is incomplete. This table holds over 150,000 clones, approximately 90% found once. Sequenced here: peripheral blood, sampled on day 0 of AZD1222 vaccination. The source is an adult in good health.

This chain joins TRBV5-1 and TRBJ2-2; D is possibly TRBD1 (6 bases). The V gene lost 1 base and the J gene lost 4 bases, with 14 bases spanning the gap. In germline, CDR1 is SGHRS, CDR2 YFSETQ. The CDR3 runs 16 residues. The CDR3 here is CASSLSPLGATGELFF. The CDR3 DNA follows: TGCGCCAGCAGCTTGTCACCCCTGGGGGCCACCGGGGAGCTGTTTTTT.

Turning to this clone: The same CDR3 also results from other DNA sequences found in this sample. The rearrangement links TRBV3-1 (or the pseudogene TRBV3-2) to TRBJ2-1; 7 bases fit TRBD2. The CDR3 length is 15 residues. J was trimmed by 5 bases and V by 0 bases; bases with no gene match: 4. Germline CDR1 and CDR2: LGHDT and YNNKEL (reference sequence). For the CDR3, the DNA is TGTGCCAGCAGCCAAGAGACAAGCGGGAACAATGAGCAGTTCTTC. The encoded protein is CASSQETSGNNEQFF.

The sample holds a few counts of this clone. V gene TRBV5-1 combines with J gene TRBJ2-2; 10 bases match TRBD2. Germline lookup yields CDR1 SGHRS and CDR2 YFSETQ. This CDR3 region has 17 residues. The junction had 7 bases not matched to a gene; V was cut back by 1 base and J by 4 bases. Here the CDR3 DNA reads TGCGCCAGCAGCTTGAACCCTAGCGGGAGTGGCACCGGGGAGCTGTTTTTT. This translates into CASSLNPSGSGTGELFF.

The chain is built from TRBV19 and TRBJ2-7; D might be TRBD1 or TRBD2, each matching 6 bases. Deletions cut 1 base from V and 1 base from J, with 11 bases between. CDR3 length: 15 amino acids. Germline V gene sequence: CDR1 LNHDA, CDR2 SQIVND (reference sequence). This chain's CDR3 is CASSIVGGLSYEQYF. The CDR3 coding sequence is TGTGCCAGTAGTATAGTCGGGGGCTTGTCCTACGAGCAGTACTTC.

V usage is TRBV10-1 and J usage is TRBJ2-7, with 7 bases that match TRBD2. Trimming removed 6 bases from V and 5 bases from J; junction bases left unmatched: 19. The germline V gene encodes CDR1 WNHNN and CDR2 SYGVQD (reference sequence). The CDR3 sequence is 17 residues long. CDR3 in amino acids: CASSSVRGGRPYDEQYF. The CDR3 bases are TGCGCCAGCAGCTCCGTAAGAGGCGGGAGACCTTACGACGAGCAGTACTTC.

The rearrangement joins TRBV3-1 (or the pseudogene TRBV3-2) to TRBJ1-4; TRBD1 is a possible D gene (5 bases). The V end lost 0 bases, the J end lost 7 bases, and 15 bases lay between the germline ends. The CDR3 runs to 16 residues. The germline gives CDR1 LGHDT, CDR2 YNNKEL (reference sequence). The CDR3 sequence: CASSQDLGGDSEKLFF. CDR3 bases: TGTGCCAGCAGCCAAGATCTTGGGGGGGATAGTGAAAAACTGTTTTTT.

This chain uses TRBV9 with TRBJ1-1, with 9 nucleotides matching TRBD1. This CDR3 region has 14 residues. V gave up 0 bases and J gave up 7 bases; unmatched junction bases: 4. CDR1 and CDR2 (germline): SGDLS, YYNGEE. The CDR3 region is CASSVGGQGFEAFF. As DNA, the CDR3 is TGTGCCAGCAGCGTAGGGGGACAGGGCTTTGAAGCTTTCTTT. Looking up the rest from reference TRBV9 and TRBJ1-1 gives the full variable domain: DSGVTQTPKHLITATGQRVTLRCSPRSGDLSVYWYQQSLDQGLQFLIQYYNGEERAKGNILERFSAQQFPDLHSELNLSSLELGDSALYFCASSVGGQGFEAFFGQGTRLTVV.

The chain employs TRBV6-5 and TRBJ2-7, with TRBD2 matching 7 bases. Per the germline V gene, CDR1 is MNHEY and CDR2 is SVGAGI. J was trimmed by 2 bases and V by 4 bases; bases with no gene match: 8. The CDR3 is made up of 15 amino acids. CDR3: CASSLLAGEPYEQYF. The CDR3 DNA reads as TGTGCCAGCAGTTTATTGGCGGGAGAACCCTACGAGCAGTACTTC.

This clone was seen more than once but under ten times. The CDR3 loop reads CASGLGTLNTGELFF. CDR3 DNA: TGTGCTAGTGGTTTGGGCACGCTTAACACCGGGGAGCTGTTTTTT. This chain joins TRBV12-5 and TRBJ2-2; no definite D call. CDR1 and CDR2 from the germline V gene are LGHNT and FRNRAP. CDR3 length: 15 amino acids. Trimming removed 1 base from V and 2 bases from J, with 8 bases in between. Filled out from reference TRBV12-5 and TRBJ2-2, the complete variable domain reads DARVTQTPRHKVTEMGQEVTMRCQPILGHNTVFWYRQTMMQGLELLAYFRNRAPLDDSGMPKDRFSAEMPDATLATLKIQPSEPRDSAVYFCASGLGTLNTGELFFGEGSRLTVL.

This clone has only one observation. CDR3 residues: CASSLAGGTTDTQYF. As DNA, the CDR3 is TGTGCCAGCAGCTTAGCTGGCGGGACCACAGATACGCAGTATTTT. The gene calls are TRBV11-3 and TRBJ2-3; weak D call: TRBD2 (6 bases). The CDR3 spans 15 residues. V shed 1 base and J shed 2 bases, with 10 bases lying between them. The germline V gene has CDR1 SGHNT and CDR2 YENEEA.

This chain connects TRBV27 to TRBJ2-5; D possibly corresponds to TRBD2 (6 bases). CDR3 length: 13 residues. Trimming shortened V by 6 bases and J by 5 bases, and 13 bases separated the two germline ends. CDR1 is MNHEY, CDR2 SMNVEV, per germline (reference sequence). CDR3 bases: TGTGCCAGCAGCATGCTTGGGGGGGAGACCCAGTACTTC. Protein: CASSMLGGETQYF.

CDR3 coding DNA: TGTGCCAGCAGCAGACAGGGAAGGTCCTACGAGCAGTACTTC. Translating it yields CASSRQGRSYEQYF. V and J are TRBV3-1 (or the pseudogene TRBV3-2) and TRBJ2-7; 7 bases agree with TRBD1. CDR1 and CDR2 from the germline V gene are LGHDT and YNNKEL (reference sequence). This CDR3 is 14 amino acids long. V was pared by 5 bases and J by 1 base, with 5 bases of the junction left unmatched.

CDR3 sequence: CASSQDGGFSYEQYF. In DNA form, the CDR3 reads TGCGCCAGCAGCCAAGATGGGGGTTTCTCCTACGAGCAGTACTTC. V gene TRBV4-1 combines with J gene TRBJ2-7, with D perhaps given as TRBD1 or TRBD2 (5 bases each). The CDR3 sequence is 15 residues long. Germline values: CDR1 MGHRA, CDR2 YSYEKL. With 0 bases removed from V and 0 bases from J, the gap between germline ends came to 9 bases.

This rearrangement joins TRBV4-1 to TRBJ2-1; D could derive from TRBD1 or TRBD2 (5 bases each). Germline V gene data show CDR1 as MGHRA and CDR2 as YSYEKL. The CDR3 contains 17 residues. Trimming took 3 bases from V and 3 from J, leaving 18 bases between them. The CDR3 nucleotides read TGCGCCAGCAGCCATGGGGGAGACAGTTCATTCTACAATGAGCAGTTCTTC. Encoded protein: CASSHGGDSSFYNEQFF.

The rearrangement joins TRBV7-2 to TRBJ2-7, with D unresolved. V lost 2 bases and J 2 bases, leaving 10 bases between the germline ends. The CDR3 length is 14 residues. CDR1 SGHTA and CDR2 FQGNSA come from the germline V gene. CDR3 loop: CASSLRVGAYEQYF. CDR3 nucleotides: TGTGCCAGCAGCTTAAGGGTAGGAGCCTACGAGCAGTACTTC. Full variable domain (remainder filled in from reference TRBV7-2 and TRBJ2-7): GAGVSQSPSNKVTEKGKDVELRCDPISGHTALYWYRQSLGQGLEFLIYFQGNSAPDKSGLPSDRFSAERTGGSVSTLTIQRTQQEDSAVYLCASSLRVGAYEQYFGPGTRLTVT.

A word on this clone: Relative to the germline gene, one junction end is altered; a read error may explain this. The V and J genes are TRBV19 and TRBJ2-5; a weak D match, TRBD1 (5 bases). Germline values: CDR1 LNHDA, CDR2 SQIVND (reference sequence). This CDR3 region has 14 residues. This CDR3 reads CASSISWGQETQYF. The CDR3 DNA sequence: TGTGCCAGTAGTATATCGTGGGGCCAAGAGACTCAGTACTTC. Together with reference TRBV19 and TRBJ2-5, the CDR3 gives the full variable domain: DGGITQSPKYLFRKEGQNVTLSCEQNLNHDAMYWYRQDPGQGLRLIYYSQIVNDFQKGDIAEGYSVSREKKESFPLTVTSAQKNPTAFYLCASSISWGQETQYFGPGTRLLVL.

The chain has TRBV6-5 and TRBJ1-4; 10 nucleotides match TRBD1. CDR1 MNHEY and CDR2 SVGAGI come from the germline V gene. Trimming at V came to 4 bases and at J to 7 bases, leaving 6 bases not matched to a gene. This CDR3 spans 15 amino acids. CDR3 loop: CASSFRDRGSEKLFF. The DNA of the CDR3 is TGTGCCAGCAGTTTTCGGGACAGGGGTAGTGAAAAACTGTTTTTT.

CDR3 DNA: TGTGCTAGTGGACAAGTCCCGGCGTCCTATGGCTACACCTTC. It yields the protein CASGQVPASYGYTF. The chain joins TRBV12-5 to TRBJ1-2, with D unclear. This CDR3 is built from 14 residues. Germline V CDR1 and CDR2: LGHNT, FRNRAP. V was pared by 6 bases and J by 4 bases, with 15 bases between. The full variable domain, rest sourced from reference TRBV12-5 and TRBJ1-2, is DARVTQTPRHKVTEMGQEVTMRCQPILGHNTVFWYRQTMMQGLELLAYFRNRAPLDDSGMPKDRFSAEMPDATLATLKIQPSEPRDSAVYFCASGQVPASYGYTFGSGTRLTVV.

The chain combines TRBV28 with TRBJ2-5, with D perhaps matching TRBD1 (8 bases). CDR3 size: 14 residues. CDR1 and CDR2 from the germline V gene are MDHEN and SYDVKM. Between the trimmed V and J ends, which lost 6 bases and 9 bases, there was a span of 20 bases. The DNA of the CDR3 is TGTGCCAGCAGACCACAGGGGGGGGTTGAGGCCCAGTACTTC. Its protein is CASRPQGGVEAQYF.

The CDR3 coding sequence is TGCGCCAGCAGTGAGTTCTTCAAGCCTGGCGGTAATTCACCCCTCCACTTT. This encodes CASSEFFKPGGNSPLHF. The gene calls are TRBV10-1 and TRBJ1-6; D gene uncertain. From germline, CDR1 is WNHNN and CDR2 SYGVQD (reference sequence). This CDR3 contains 17 residues. V was trimmed by 1 base and J by 6 bases, leaving 16 bases between them.

The V and J genes are TRBV18 and TRBJ1-3; D not certain. Germline V gene lookup returns CDR1 KGHSH and CDR2 LQKENI. This CDR3 has 12 residues. The V gene lost 2 bases and the J gene lost 5 bases, with 4 bases spanning the gap. This chain's CDR3 is CASSPDRNTIYF. As DNA, the CDR3 is TGTGCCAGCTCACCAGATCGAAACACCATATATTTT.

V gene TRBV30 combines with J gene TRBJ1-2; D is uncertain. Germline CDR1 is GTSNPN and CDR2 is SVGIG (reference sequence). The CDR3 length is 15 residues. V dropped 3 bases and J dropped 9 bases, with 23 bases sitting between them. This chain's CDR3 is CAWRGGNRYSTSYTF. In nucleotides, the CDR3 is TGTGCCTGGAGGGGAGGTAACAGATATTCAACTAGCTACACCTTC.

This clone was found a few times. This chain connects TRBV18 to TRBJ2-7, with D unresolved. The CDR3 consists of 14 residues. Per germline, CDR1 KGHSH and CDR2 LQKENI. V was shortened by 0 bases and J by 0 bases, with 6 bases between the two germline ends. The CDR3 protein is CASSPPTGSYEQYF. Here the CDR3 DNA reads TGTGCCAGCTCACCACCAACCGGCTCCTACGAGCAGTACTTC.

This clone was recorded a few times. The V call is TRBV6-5, the J call TRBJ2-1; 7 nucleotides align to TRBD2. V lost 4 bases and J lost 6; bases outside the gene matches: 6. Germline V lookup: CDR1 MNHEY, CDR2 SVGAGI. This CDR3 spans 14 amino acids. This chain's CDR3 is CASSSGLLTNEQFF. The CDR3 DNA reads as TGTGCCAGCAGTTCGGGACTACTGACCAATGAGCAGTTCTTC.

The table lists this clone with a count of one. The rearrangement links TRBV19 to TRBJ2-7; D ambiguous. Deletions cut 1 base from V and 6 bases from J, with 10 bases between. CDR1 LNHDA and CDR2 SQIVND come from the germline V gene (reference sequence). CDR3 length: 13 amino acids. This CDR3 reads CASSIGSTGEQYF. CDR3 coding DNA: TGTGCCAGTAGTATAGGATCAACCGGCGAGCAGTACTTC. Complete variable domain (other parts from reference TRBV19 and TRBJ2-7): DGGITQSPKYLFRKEGQNVTLSCEQNLNHDAMYWYRQDPGQGLRLIYYSQIVNDFQKGDIAEGYSVSREKKESFPLTVTSAQKNPTAFYLCASSIGSTGEQYFGPGTRLTVT.

The rearrangement uses TRBV5-6 and TRBJ1-6; D ambiguous. The length of the CDR3 is 14 residues. V gave up 3 bases and J gave up 9 bases, with 13 bases separating them. CDR1 is SGHDT and CDR2 is YYEEEE in the germline V gene. The CDR3, as DNA: TGTGCCAGCAGCTGGCAGGCGGAGGGTTCACCCCTCCACTTT. Residues: CASSWQAEGSPLHF. The variable domain in full, completed from reference TRBV5-6 and TRBJ1-6, reads DAGVTQSPTHLIKTRGQQVTLRCSPKSGHDTVSWYQQALGQGPQFIFQYYEEEERQRGNFPDRFSGHQFPNYSSELNVNALLLGDSALYLCASSWQAEGSPLHFGNGTRLTVT.